This is a list of T cell receptor beta chains from one sample in a study of T-cell memory formation after mild COVID-19. Using its own MiXCR run on the 5' RACE reads, TCRdb lists one record per CDR3 protein. The sample lists around 310,000 distinct CDR3 sequences, around 20% occurring once. Sample: PBMCs or a T cell subset sorted from them (not recorded which). The receptors shown here come from a man aged 18-30 years who had mild COVID-19 (a few samples of this study predate the infection). Cell type and time point are not known. The CDR3 runs from the conserved cysteine through the conserved F or W. D genes are given only for firm matches. Clone size is stated in some rows and not others, as once, few, many or a class when expanded.

>.|TRBJ2-7|.|TRBV6-2/TRBV6-3
TGTGCCAGCAGTCTAACAGGACGCGAGCAGTACTTC
CASSLTGREQYF
>.|TRBJ1-6|.|TRBV27
TGTGCCAGTGGATTTAGGTCGGATTCACCCCTCCACTTT
CASGFRSDSPLHF
>few|TRBJ1-5|.|TRBV10-3
TGTGCCATCAGTGGAGCCTTCAATCAGCCCCAGCATTTT
CAISGAFNQPQHF
>many|TRBJ2-5|.|TRBV2
TGTGCCAGCAGTGAAGAGGAGACCCAGTACTTC
CASSEEETQYF
>.|TRBJ1-1|.|TRBV5-1
TGCGCCAGCAGCGGTTCTAACACTGAAGCTTTCTTT
CASSGSNTEAFF
>few|TRBJ1-3|.|TRBV11-2
TGTGCCAGCAGCTTGGGGTCTTTCTCTGGAAACACCATATATTTT
CASSLGSFSGNTIYF
>few|TRBJ2-1|.|TRBV6-1
TGTGCCAGCAGAAATTCAGGGCACAATGAGCAGTTCTTC
CASRNSGHNEQFF
>.|TRBJ1-2|.|TRBV6-4
TGTGCCAGCAGTCCAGTGATGGGGGACTATGGCTACACCTTC
CASSPVMGDYGYTF
>.|TRBJ2-7|.|TRBV15
TGTGCCACCAGCAGAGAGACGAGCTACGAGCAGTACTTC
CATSRETSYEQYF
>few|TRBJ2-3|.|TRBV9
TGTGCCAGCAACCGGGACAGCACAGATACGCAGTATTTT
CASNRDSTDTQYF
>.|TRBJ2-5|.|TRBV6-5
TGTGCCAGCAGTTACGCGGGGAAACAAGAGACCCAGTACTTC
CASSYAGKQETQYF
>.|TRBJ1-2|.|TRBV6-5
TGTGCCAGCAGCTCTGGGAACTATGGCTACACCTTC
CASSSGNYGYTF
>few|TRBJ2-5|.|TRBV7-9
TGTGCCAGCAGCTTAGGGACAGGACTAGATGATGAGACCCAGTACTTC
CASSLGTGLDDETQYF
>.|TRBJ2-2|TRBD1|TRBV18
TGTGCCAGCTTCCGGGACAGTAGGACCGGGGAGCTGTTTTTT
CASFRDSRTGELFF
>.|TRBJ1-1|.|TRBV6-1
TGTGCCAGCAGCCGCTCGACGACAGAGAACACTGAAGCTTTCTTT
CASSRSTTENTEAFF
>.|TRBJ2-5|.|TRBV5-1
TGCGCCAGCAGCTTGGGATCCAGCCAAGAGACACAGTACTTC
CASSLGSSQETQYF
>.|TRBJ1-2|.|TRBV10-3
TGTGCCATCAGTGTAATCCCGGATAAAGTTCGGGACTATGGCTACACCTTC
CAISVIPDKVRDYGYTF
>many|TRBJ2-3|.|TRBV5-4
TGTGCCAGCAGCCCGACCATTCTGAAAACGAATACGCAGTATTTT
CASSPTILKTNTQYF
>.|TRBJ2-2|.|TRBV7-2
TGTGCCAGCAGCTTAGGGGCAGGACCTATGAACACCGGGGAGCTGTTTTTT
CASSLGAGPMNTGELFF
>.|TRBJ2-5|.|TRBV20-1
TGCAGTGCTAAAGCTCTTTTAGGGCGACAAGAGACCCAGTACTTC
CSAKALLGRQETQYF
>few|TRBJ1-4|.|TRBV12-3/TRBV12-4
TGTGCCAGCAGTTTGATGATTGCAACTAATGAAAAACTGTTTTTT
CASSLMIATNEKLFF
>few|TRBJ2-2|.|TRBV7-9
TGTGCCAGCAGCCCCGCGGAATTGGGTCTTAGGGGCACCGGGGAGCTGTTTTTT
CASSPAELGLRGTGELFF
>few|TRBJ2-1|TRBD1|TRBV4-3
TGCGCCAGCAGCCAAGGAGACAGGGTCTTCAATGAGCAGTTCTTC
CASSQGDRVFNEQFF
>.|TRBJ2-3|TRBD1|TRBV4-2
TGTGCCAGCAGCCAAGGGACAGGGGGTAACACAGATACGCAGTATTTT
CASSQGTGGNTDTQYF
>.|TRBJ2-7|.|TRBV3-1
TGTGCCAGCAGCCCTACAGGTTGGGACTCCTACGAGCAGTACTTC
CASSPTGWDSYEQYF
>.|TRBJ2-1|TRBD2|TRBV5-5
TGTGCCAGCAATGCAGCGGGGAGCTCCTACAATGAGCAGTTCTTC
CASNAAGSSYNEQFF
>few|TRBJ2-1|TRBD1|TRBV12-3/TRBV12-4
TGTGCCAGCAGTTTAGCGAGAGGAGGGCAGGGGGCGCGTGAGCAGTTCTTC
CASSLARGGQGAREQFF
>few|TRBJ1-6|TRBD1|TRBV4-2
TGTGCCAGCAGTCGCGACGGGGGACAGGGGACCGGTTCACCCCTCCACTTT
CASSRDGGQGTGSPLHF
>.|TRBJ2-7|TRBD2|TRBV4-3
TGCGCCAGCAGCCAAGCGGGGACTAGCGGGGGATTCTACGAGCAGTACTTC
CASSQAGTSGGFYEQYF
>.|TRBJ1-1|.|TRBV6-5
TGTGCCAGCAGGGAGGCTAAGGACACTGAAGCTTTCTTT
CASREAKDTEAFF
>.|TRBJ2-3|.|TRBV19
TGTGCCACCACCGTGCGGATGGGCACAGATACGCAGTATTTT
CATTVRMGTDTQYF
>few|TRBJ2-4|.|TRBV7-2
TGTGCCAGCAGCCCGAAAGGGGGGCCTACATTAGCCAAAAACATTCAGTACTTC
CASSPKGGPTLAKNIQYF
>.|TRBJ2-2|.|TRBV11-2
TGTGCCAGCAGCACCCTTAGCGCCGGGGAGCTGTTTTTT
CASSTLSAGELFF
>.|TRBJ1-5|TRBD1|TRBV7-6
TGTGCCAGCAGCTTAACGGGAAGACAGGGTTTTAATCAGCCCCAGCATTTT
CASSLTGRQGFNQPQHF
>few|TRBJ2-2|TRBD1|TRBV7-6
TGTGCCAGCAGCTCTCCGGACAGGGGCGAGACCGGGGAGCTGTTTTTT
CASSSPDRGETGELFF
>.|TRBJ1-2|.|TRBV29-1
TGCAGCGGATTGACAGCTGGGCTGGCAGGCTACACCTTC
CSGLTAGLAGYTF
>.|TRBJ1-2|.|TRBV6-5
TGTGACAGCAGTTATCTGTTCGGGAGCTATGGCTACACCTTC
CDSSYLFGSYGYTF
>many|TRBJ2-2|.|TRBV6-6
TGTGCCAGCAGGGGAGAGGTCGGTGGACTCACCGGGGAGCTGTTTTTT
CASRGEVGGLTGELFF